This passage covers 30 T cell receptor beta chains from one sample sequenced in a study of immune heterogeneity within non-small cell lung tumors. Multiplex PCR amplified the TCR beta CDR3 region. Its first round ran for about 10 cycles with 32 V and 13 J primers. TCRdb ran MiXCR on the multiplex PCR reads and lists one entry per CDR3 protein. Among 14,000 to 15,000 distinct CDR3 sequences listed, around 27% were seen once. Bulk tumor genomic DNA constituted the template, at approximately 600 ng per sample. Multiple widely separated biopsies were taken from each primary tumor at surgery. Enrolled individuals presented with untreated, newly diagnosed non-small cell lung cancer and received curative surgery. Sequenced material: lung tumor tissue. The receptors here all came from a middle-aged man with non-small cell lung cancer.

Note on this clonotype: A much larger clone is a single base away; this may be a read error. The V gene is TRBV13, the J gene TRBJ1-2, with TRBD1 as a possible D gene (6 bases). From germline, CDR1 is PRHDT and CDR2 FYEKMQ (reference sequence). CDR3 length equals 15 residues. V was clipped by 5 bases and J by 6 bases, with 19 bases between them. In DNA form, the CDR3 reads TGTGCCAGCAGCCTCCCCGCGTGGACAGAGGATGGCTACACCTTC. Translated, it gives CASSLPAWTEDGYTF.

Regarding this clonotype: This may be a read error: a much more frequent sequence differs by one nucleotide. The chain carries TRBV7-9 and TRBJ2-7; 11 bases are shared with TRBD2. Germline lookup yields CDR1 SEHNR and CDR2 FQNEAQ (reference sequence). The CDR3 contains 15 residues. J lost 7 bases, V lost 5 bases, and 10 bases had no gene match. The DNA of the CDR3 is TGTGCCAGCAGCCCCTTTAGCGGGAGGGCCGGTGAGCAGTACTTC. It yields the protein CASSPFSGRAGEQYF.

By share, this clonotype ranks as medium-sized. This chain joins TRBV20-1 and TRBJ2-1; 11 nucleotides agree with TRBD2. The CDR3 is 17 residues long. CDR1 DFQATT and CDR2 SNEGSKA come from the germline V gene (reference sequence). Trimming removed 5 bases from V and 3 bases from J; junction bases left unmatched: 12. This chain's CDR3 is CSALPGPGLADYNEQFF. The CDR3 DNA reads TGCAGTGCTTTGCCAGGACCGGGACTAGCGGACTACAATGAGCAGTTCTTC.

This clonotype was counted only a few times. This rearrangement joins TRBV7-3 to TRBJ2-2, with TRBD2 as a possible D gene (6 bases). Trimming stripped 4 bases from V and 5 bases from J, with 14 bases between. The CDR3 has 15 amino acids. Per germline, CDR1 SGHTA and CDR2 FQGTGA. The CDR3 sequence: CASSWFGSGTGELFF. The CDR3 nucleotides read TGTGCCAGCAGCTGGTTTGGCAGCGGGACCGGGGAGCTGTTTTTT.

Relative to its sample, this clonotype is medium-sized. The CDR3 DNA reads as TGTGCCACCAGTGATTTGTGGGCTAGCGGTACAGATACGCAGTATTTT. Translation gives CATSDLWASGTDTQYF. This chain joins TRBV24-1 and TRBJ2-3; TRBD2 matches at 7 bases. V lost 0 bases and J lost 3; bases outside the gene matches: 5. The CDR3 contains 16 residues. In germline, CDR1 is KGHDR, CDR2 SFDVKD.

In its sample, this clonotype was seen many times. V and J are TRBV19 and TRBJ1-3, with D tentatively TRBD1 (6 bases). The V gene lost 3 bases and the J gene lost 4 bases, with 10 bases spanning the gap. Germline CDR1 is LNHDA and CDR2 is SQIVND (reference sequence). The CDR3 is 14 amino acids. The CDR3 loop reads CASSMRGQGNTIYF. Here the CDR3 DNA reads TGTGCCAGTAGTATGCGGGGGCAGGGAAACACCATATATTTT.

In its sample, this clonotype ranks as medium-sized. The chain links TRBV6-1 to TRBJ2-7; D is ambiguous. This CDR3 has 11 amino acids. Germline lookup yields CDR1 MNHNS and CDR2 SASEGT. The V and J ends lost 6 bases and 2 bases respectively, with 5 bases between them. This CDR3 is CASRGTYEQYF. Here the CDR3 DNA reads TGTGCCAGCAGGGGGACCTACGAGCAGTACTTC.

This clonotype occurred many times. The chain recombines TRBV19 with TRBJ2-1; 12 bases fit TRBD2. This CDR3 has 17 residues. Germline CDR1 LNHDA, CDR2 SQIVND (reference sequence). V was pared by 0 bases and J by 4 bases, with 4 bases of the junction left unmatched. For the CDR3, the DNA is TGTGCCAGTAGTATAGATCGACTAGCGGGAGATTACAATGAGCAGTTCTTC. It codes for CASSIDRLAGDYNEQFF.

This clonotype was detected a few times. The chain is built from TRBV4-3 and TRBJ2-1; no reliable D call. The germline V and J ends were trimmed by 0 bases and 9 bases, with 12 bases remaining between them. Germline-derived CDR1 and CDR2 are LGHNA and YSLEER. The CDR3 sequence is 14 residues long. The CDR3 is CASSQDPRVGEQFF. The DNA of the CDR3 is TGCGCCAGCAGCCAAGATCCGCGAGTCGGTGAGCAGTTCTTC.

This clonotype was observed at least ten times. The gene calls are TRBV6-5 and TRBJ1-4; 7 nucleotides match TRBD1. The CDR3 totals 16 residues. CDR1 is MNHEY, CDR2 SVGAGI, per germline. Unmatched junction bases numbered 6, after V lost 0 bases and J lost 5 bases. CDR3 sequence: CASSYSADRKNEKLFF. CDR3 bases: TGTGCCAGCAGTTACTCTGCGGACAGGAAGAATGAAAAACTGTTTTTT.

The rearrangement uses TRBV5-6 and TRBJ2-7, with D unclear. The CDR3 length is 12 residues. CDR1 is SGHDT and CDR2 is YYEEEE in the germline V gene. Deletions cut 2 bases from V and 3 bases from J, with 6 bases between. CDR3 sequence: CASSFSFYEQYF. CDR3 nucleotide sequence: TGTGCCAGCAGCTTCTCGTTCTACGAGCAGTACTTC.

Points on this clonotype: Possible read error: a much larger clone is one base away. This chain connects TRBV20-1 to TRBJ2-7, with D possibly matching TRBD1 (6 bases). V dropped 5 bases and J dropped 7 bases, with 24 bases sitting between them. Germline CDR1 reads DFQATT; CDR2 reads SNEGSKA (reference sequence). The CDR3 length is 15 residues. The CDR3 bases are TGCAGTGCTCAGGGGCCGGGACGGACGGGTTGGGAGCAGTACTTC. Amino acids: CSAQGPGRTGWEQYF.

Of note for this clonotype: A read error is possible here, since a much larger clone lies one base away. The chain is built from TRBV12-3 or TRBV12-4 and TRBJ1-2; no definite D call. The CDR3 is 13 residues long. Trimming removed 2 bases at V and 2 bases at J, with 6 bases between. The CDR3 DNA follows: TGTGCCAGCAGTTTATTGAAGAACTATGGCTACACCTTC. This codes for CASSLLKNYGYTF.

This clonotype came up many times. The chain employs TRBV5-1 and TRBJ1-3, with D hard to call. CDR1 is SGHRS and CDR2 is YFSETQ in the germline V gene. This CDR3 is 14 amino acids long. The V end was cut by 0 bases, the J end by 0 bases, with 4 bases between. CDR3 DNA sequence: TGCGCCAGCAGCTTGGAGGCCTCTGGAAACACCATATATTTT. Its protein is CASSLEASGNTIYF. The entire variable domain, with the rest obtained from reference TRBV5-1 and TRBJ1-3, is as follows: KAGVTQTPRYLIKTRGQQVTLSCSPISGHRSVSWYQQTPGQGLQFLFEYFSETQRNKGNFPGRFSGRQFSNSRSEMNVSTLELGDSALYLCASSLEASGNTIYFGEGSWLTVV.

The chain employs TRBV27 and TRBJ2-7; either TRBD1 or TRBD2 may fit D (5 bases each). Germline V gene lookup returns CDR1 MNHEY and CDR2 SMNVEV (reference sequence). With 0 bases removed from V and 10 bases from J, the gap between germline ends came to 19 bases. This CDR3 is 15 amino acids long. The CDR3 sequence is CASSLSSGTSSYQYF. The DNA for the CDR3 is TGTGCCAGCAGTTTATCGTCCGGGACGAGCTCCTACCAGTACTTC.

The V call is TRBV3-1, the J call TRBJ1-1; D gene uncertain. The V end was cut by 1 base, the J end by 4 bases, with 10 bases between. Germline assignment: CDR1 LGHDT and CDR2 YNNKEL (reference sequence). CDR3 length: 14 residues. CDR3 loop: CASSQARGSTEAFF. The CDR3 nucleotides are TGTGCCAGCAGCCAAGCGAGAGGGAGCACTGAAGCTTTCTTT.

Ten or more counts support this clonotype. The chain employs TRBV7-2 and TRBJ2-7; TRBD2 matches at 11 bases. The CDR3 runs 14 residues. J was trimmed by 2 bases and V by 4 bases; bases with no gene match: 1. The germline gives CDR1 SGHTA, CDR2 FQGNSA. CDR3 DNA: TGTGCCAGCAGCTCGGGACTAGCGGCCTACGAGCAGTACTTC. This translates into CASSSGLAAYEQYF. The complete variable domain, with remaining parts taken from reference TRBV7-2 and TRBJ2-7, reads GAGVSQSPSNKVTEKGKDVELRCDPISGHTALYWYRQSLGQGLEFLIYFQGNSAPDKSGLPSDRFSAERTGGSVSTLTIQRTQQEDSAVYLCASSSGLAAYEQYFGPGTRLTVT.

As regards this clonotype: This clone may be a read error of a much larger clone one base away. V usage is TRBV7-6 and J usage is TRBJ2-7; possible D gene TRBD1, 6 bases. The ends were cut back, 6 bases at V and 1 base at J, with 13 bases in the middle. The V gene's germline CDR1 is SGHVS and CDR2 FNYEAQ. The CDR3 is 14 amino acids. The CDR3 DNA follows: TGTGCCAGCAGACTGGACAGTGGTTCCTACGAGCAGTACTTC. Translation gives CASRLDSGSYEQYF.

J is TRBJ2-2 and V is TRBV4-1; 7 nucleotides align to TRBD1. Losses at the gene ends were 5 bases for V and 8 bases for J; bases not matched to a gene: 8. CDR3 length: 14 residues. Germline CDR1 reads MGHRA; CDR2 reads YSYEKL. CDR3 coding DNA: TGCGCCAGCAGCAGCGCAGGGGGAAATGGGGAGCTGTTTTTT. Translating it yields CASSSAGGNGELFF.

Comments on this clonotype: This clone may be a read error of a much larger clone one base away. The rearrangement joins TRBV9 to TRBJ1-6, with a weak D call TRBD1 (5 bases). Germline values: CDR1 SGDLS, CDR2 YYNGEE. The V and J ends lost 4 bases and 6 bases respectively, with 14 bases between them. The CDR3 is 15 amino acids. The chain's CDR3 is CASSPWGVFNSPLHF. The CDR3 coding sequence is TGTGCCAGCAGCCCATGGGGGGTGTTTAATTCACCCCTCCACTTT. Using reference TRBV9 and TRBJ1-6 for the parts outside the CDR3, the full variable domain is DSGVTQTPKHLITATGQRVTLRCSPRSGDLSVYWYQQSLDQGLQFLIQYYNGEERAKGNILERFSAQQFPDLHSELNLSSLELGDSALYFCASSPWGVFNSPLHFGNGTRLTVT.

This clonotype was counted many times. The chain is built from TRBV7-3 and TRBJ2-2, with a possible D match to TRBD2 (5 bases). Trimming stripped 5 bases from V and 1 base from J, with 8 bases between. Germline lookup yields CDR1 SGHTA and CDR2 FQGTGA. The CDR3 sequence is 14 residues long. In nucleotides, the CDR3 is TGTGCCAGCAGCCAAGAGGGGAACACCGGGGAGCTGTTTTTT. It yields the protein CASSQEGNTGELFF.

This clonotype came up many times. The gene calls are TRBV27 and TRBJ2-6, with no clear D. This CDR3 contains 15 residues. Per germline, CDR1 MNHEY and CDR2 SMNVEV (reference sequence). V lost 1 base to trimming and J lost 2 bases, with 6 bases between them. CDR3: CASSLLVAGANVLTF. CDR3 DNA sequence: TGTGCCAGCAGTTTATTGGTGGCTGGGGCCAACGTCCTGACTTTC.

In regard to this clonotype: A much bigger clone sits one base away, suggesting this may be a read error. The rearrangement uses TRBV2 and TRBJ1-2; D gene ambiguous. Deletions cut 6 bases from V and 9 bases from J, with 11 bases between. The CDR3 contains 11 residues. The germline V gene has CDR1 SNHLY and CDR2 FYNNEI. Here the CDR3 reads CASSRHDSYTF. In DNA, the CDR3 is TGTGCCAGCAGCCGACATGATAGCTACACCTTC. Full variable domain (rest looked up from reference TRBV2 and TRBJ1-2): EPEVTQTPSHQVTQMGQEVILRCVPISNHLYFYWYRQILGQKVEFLVSFYNNEISEKSEIFDDQFSVERPDGSNFTLKIRSTKLEDSAMYFCASSRHDSYTFGSGTRLTVV.

There are many counts of this clonotype. V usage is TRBV5-1 and J usage is TRBJ1-1; D uncertain. V lost 5 bases and J lost 0, with 8 bases in between. The CDR3 is made up of 13 amino acids. Germline CDR1 and CDR2: SGHRS and YFSETQ. CDR3 sequence: CASRDAVNTEAFF. CDR3 nucleotides: TGCGCCAGCAGGGACGCAGTGAACACTGAAGCTTTCTTT.

This clonotype was detected a few times. V and J are TRBV12-5 and TRBJ1-2; D call uncertain. V lost 0 bases and J 8 bases, leaving 10 bases between the germline ends. The length of the CDR3 is 13 residues. Germline V gene sequence: CDR1 LGHNT, CDR2 FRNRAP. Here the CDR3 DNA reads TGTGCTAGTGGTTTGGTCCTCCTATGGGGCTACACCTTC. Translating gives CASGLVLLWGYTF.

This chain uses TRBV7-9 with TRBJ2-7, with 10 bases identical to TRBD1. CDR1 is SEHNR and CDR2 is FQNEAQ in the germline V gene (reference sequence). The V gene end was trimmed by 1 base and the J gene end by 5 bases; junction bases not matched to a gene: 5. The CDR3 contains 15 residues. The CDR3 here is CASSLEGTGAHEQYF. DNA of the CDR3: TGTGCCAGCAGCTTAGAGGGGACAGGGGCCCACGAGCAGTACTTC.

Relative to its sample, this clonotype is medium-sized (0.01 to 0.1%). The chain couples TRBV19 to TRBJ1-5; no definite D call. The CDR3 loop spans 15 amino acids. V shed 9 bases and J shed 0 bases, with 15 bases lying between them. Germline CDR1 reads LNHDA; CDR2 reads SQIVND (reference sequence). CDR3 in DNA: TGTGCCAGCTCTTGGCAGTTTTATAGCAATCAGCCCCAGCATTTT. Protein: CASSWQFYSNQPQHF.

This clonotype was counted between two and nine times. The genes are TRBV3-1 and TRBJ1-2; D gene uncertain. The germline V gene encodes CDR1 LGHDT and CDR2 YNNKEL (reference sequence). V lost 4 bases and J lost 4, with 16 bases in between. The CDR3 spans 15 residues. For the CDR3, the DNA is TGTGCCAGCAGCCCCCGGGAGGGAGGGATCTATGGCTACACCTTC. Its translation: CASSPREGGIYGYTF. Together with reference TRBV3-1 and TRBJ1-2, the CDR3 gives the full variable domain: DTAVSQTPKYLVTQMGNDKSIKCEQNLGHDTMYWYKQDSKKFLKIMFSYNNKELIINETVPNRFSPKSPDKAHLNLHINSLELGDSAVYFCASSPREGGIYGYTFGSGTRLTVV.

In this sample, this clonotype is medium-sized (0.01 to 0.1%). V usage is TRBV11-2 and J usage is TRBJ1-1; TRBD1 agrees at 8 bases. Trimming removed 4 bases from V and 5 bases from J; junction bases left unmatched: 6. There are 14 residues in the CDR3. Per germline, CDR1 SGHAT and CDR2 FQNNGV. CDR3 nucleotides: TGTGCCAGCAGCTCTGGACAGGGCGGGACTGAAGCTTTCTTT. Amino acid sequence: CASSSGQGGTEAFF.

Remarks on this clonotype: This clone may be a read error of a much larger clone one base away. The rearrangement links TRBV19 to TRBJ1-5; possible D gene TRBD1, 6 bases. The germline V gene encodes CDR1 LNHDA and CDR2 SQIVND (reference sequence). V was cut by 7 bases and J by 0 bases, with 10 bases left in between. The CDR3 runs to 14 residues. The CDR3 reads CASKGGYSNQPQHF. The CDR3 DNA reads TGTGCCAGTAAGGGGGGATATAGCAATCAGCCCCAGCATTTT.